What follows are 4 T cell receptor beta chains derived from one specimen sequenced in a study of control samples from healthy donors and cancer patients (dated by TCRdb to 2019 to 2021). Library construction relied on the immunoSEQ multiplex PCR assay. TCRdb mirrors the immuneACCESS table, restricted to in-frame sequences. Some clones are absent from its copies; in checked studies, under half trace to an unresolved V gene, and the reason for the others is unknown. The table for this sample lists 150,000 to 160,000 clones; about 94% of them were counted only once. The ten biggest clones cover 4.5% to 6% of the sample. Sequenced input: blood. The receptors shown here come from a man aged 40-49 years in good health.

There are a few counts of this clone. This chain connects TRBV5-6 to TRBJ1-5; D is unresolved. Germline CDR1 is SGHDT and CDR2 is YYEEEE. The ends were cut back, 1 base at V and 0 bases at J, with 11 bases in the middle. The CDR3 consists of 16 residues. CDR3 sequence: CASSLYARSSNQPQHF. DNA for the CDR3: TGTGCCAGCAGCTTGTACGCACGGAGTAGCAATCAGCCCCAGCATTTT.

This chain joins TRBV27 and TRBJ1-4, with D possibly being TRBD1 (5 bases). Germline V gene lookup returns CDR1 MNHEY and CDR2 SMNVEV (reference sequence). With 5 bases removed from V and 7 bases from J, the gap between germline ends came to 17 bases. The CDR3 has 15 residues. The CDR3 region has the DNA TGTGCCAGCAGTATTCTGGGGGGACCGCCTGAAAAACTGTTTTTT. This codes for CASSILGGPPEKLFF.

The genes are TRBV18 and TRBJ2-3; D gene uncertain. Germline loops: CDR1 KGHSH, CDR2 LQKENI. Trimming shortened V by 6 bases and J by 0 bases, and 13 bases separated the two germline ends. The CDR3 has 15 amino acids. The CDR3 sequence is CASSLYIPSTDTQYF. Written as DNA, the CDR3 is TGTGCCAGCTCGCTATACATCCCTAGCACAGATACGCAGTATTTT.

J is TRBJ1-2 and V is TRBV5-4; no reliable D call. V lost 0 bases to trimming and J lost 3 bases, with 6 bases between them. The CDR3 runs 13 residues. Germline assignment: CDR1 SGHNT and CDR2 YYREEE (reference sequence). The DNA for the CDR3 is TGTGCCAGCAGCTTGGACACCGACTATGGCTACACCTTC. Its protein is CASSLDTDYGYTF.